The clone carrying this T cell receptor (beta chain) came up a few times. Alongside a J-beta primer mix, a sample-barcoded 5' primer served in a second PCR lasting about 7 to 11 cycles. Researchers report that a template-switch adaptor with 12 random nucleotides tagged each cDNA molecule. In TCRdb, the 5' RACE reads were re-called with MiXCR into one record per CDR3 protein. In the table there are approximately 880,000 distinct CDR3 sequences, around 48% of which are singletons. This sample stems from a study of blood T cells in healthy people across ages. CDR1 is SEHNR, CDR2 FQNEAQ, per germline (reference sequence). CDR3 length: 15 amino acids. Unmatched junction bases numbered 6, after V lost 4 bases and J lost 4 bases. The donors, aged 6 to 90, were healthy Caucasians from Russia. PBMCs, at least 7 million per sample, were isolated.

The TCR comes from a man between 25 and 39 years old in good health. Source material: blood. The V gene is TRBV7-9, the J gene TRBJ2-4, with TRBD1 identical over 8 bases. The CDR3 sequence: CASSWETGAKNIQYF. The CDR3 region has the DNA TGTGCCAGCAGCTGGGAGACAGGGGCGAAAAACATTCAGTACTTC.